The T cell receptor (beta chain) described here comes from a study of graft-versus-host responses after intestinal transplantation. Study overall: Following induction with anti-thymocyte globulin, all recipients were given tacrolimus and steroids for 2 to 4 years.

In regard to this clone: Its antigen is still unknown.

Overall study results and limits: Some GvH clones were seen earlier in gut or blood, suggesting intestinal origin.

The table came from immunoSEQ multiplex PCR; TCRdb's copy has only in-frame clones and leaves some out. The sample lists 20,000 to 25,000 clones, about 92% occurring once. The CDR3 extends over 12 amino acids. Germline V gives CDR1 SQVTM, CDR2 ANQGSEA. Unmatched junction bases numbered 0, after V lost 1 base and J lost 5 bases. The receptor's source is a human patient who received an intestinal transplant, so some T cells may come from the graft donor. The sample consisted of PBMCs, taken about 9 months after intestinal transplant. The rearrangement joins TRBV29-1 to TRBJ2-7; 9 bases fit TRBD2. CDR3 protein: CSVEGTSDEQYF. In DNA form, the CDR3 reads TGCAGCGTTGAAGGGACTAGCGACGAGCAGTACTTC.